A selection of T cell receptor beta chains follows, all from one sample in a study of T-cell reconstitution after alpha-beta-depleted transplantation in children. One entry per CDR3 protein results from TCRdb running MiXCR on the PCR reads. The sample records approximately 91,000 distinct CDR3 sequences, roughly 7.7% being singletons. This sample comprised PBMCs from the stem cell graft donor, obtained from the stem cell graft. All receptors come from a human donor who donated a stem cell graft to a child with congenital amegakaryocytic thrombocytopenia. CDR3s include the opening cysteine and the closing phenylalanine or tryptophan. The D gene is left open where the match is weak. Size values are once, few and many counts, or a class for expanded clones, and some rows have none.

>NA|TRBJ1-2|many|TRBV28
CASSLDHGGTLYGYTF
TGTGCCAGCAGTTTAGACCATGGGGGGACCCTCTATGGCTACACCTTC
>TRBD1|TRBJ1-5|many|TRBV7-2
CASSFPTGDNQPQHF
TGTGCCAGCAGCTTCCCCACAGGGGACAATCAGCCCCAGCATTTT
>NA|TRBJ2-2|many|TRBV27
CASSRGGTRLPGELFF
TGTGCCAGCAGCCGAGGCGGGACGCGATTACCGGGGGAGCTGTTTTTT
>NA|TRBJ1-1|many|TRBV7-2
CASSSVFRWTEAFF
TGTGCCAGCAGCTCAGTGTTTCGTTGGACTGAAGCTTTCTTT
>NA|TRBJ1-4|many|TRBV20-1
CSASPPGINEKLFF
TGCAGTGCTAGTCCCCCAGGGATTAATGAAAAACTGTTTTTT
>NA|TRBJ2-1|many|TRBV5-4
CASSLVLNEQFF
TGTGCCAGCAGCTTGGTGCTCAATGAGCAGTTCTTC
>NA|TRBJ2-2|medium-sized|TRBV5-1
CASSLAPSAGELFF
TGCGCCAGCAGCTTGGCCCCTTCCGCCGGGGAGCTGTTTTTT
>NA|TRBJ1-2|many|TRBV7-2
CASSLSEDVGYTF
TGTGCCAGCAGCTTATCTGAGGACGTTGGCTACACCTTC
>NA|TRBJ2-5|few|TRBV5-1
CASSLTRQVQETQYF
TGCGCCAGCAGCTTGACCCGACAGGTCCAAGAGACCCAGTACTTC
>TRBD1|TRBJ2-7|many|TRBV20-1
CSARATGRNPYEQYF
TGCAGTGCTAGAGCGACAGGGAGAAATCCATACGAGCAGTACTTC
>NA|TRBJ2-1|few|TRBV7-3
CASSPGPTSYNEQFF
TGTGCCAGCAGCCCAGGACCCACCTCCTACAATGAGCAGTTCTTC
>NA|TRBJ2-7|many|TRBV7-6
CASSPGAGSYEQYF
TGTGCCAGCAGCCCCGGGGCCGGCTCCTACGAGCAGTACTTC
>NA|TRBJ2-1|many|TRBV30
CAWGVYSEQFF
TGTGCCTGGGGGGTCTACAGTGAGCAGTTCTTC
>NA|TRBJ1-1|many|TRBV5-4
CASRDLGGAKSEAFF
TGTGCCAGCAGGGATCTTGGAGGGGCTAAGTCTGAAGCTTTCTTT
>NA|TRBJ2-1|many|TRBV20-1
CSASPEGRTYEQFF
TGCAGTGCTAGTCCCGAGGGCAGGACCTATGAGCAGTTCTTC
>TRBD2|TRBJ2-3|many|TRBV20-1
CSATPGSSGNRRSWNTQYF
TGCAGTGCTACTCCCGGGAGTAGCGGGAATCGAAGAAGTTGGAATACGCAGTATTTT
>NA|TRBJ2-7|NA|TRBV30
CAWSPNPYEQYF
TGTGCCTGGAGTCCTAATCCCTACGAGCAGTACTTC
>NA|TRBJ2-7|many|TRBV3-1
CASSQRTRQPWQYF
TGTGCCAGCAGCCAGCGAACGCGTCAACCCTGGCAGTACTTC
>NA|TRBJ2-3|many|TRBV5-1
CASRSPWRTPTQYF
TGCGCCAGCAGATCCCCTTGGAGGACCCCGACGCAGTATTTT
>TRBD2|TRBJ2-2|many|TRBV29-1
CSVVIQGGSTGELFF
TGCAGCGTTGTTATCCAGGGAGGGTCCACCGGGGAGCTGTTTTTT
>NA|TRBJ2-3|NA|TRBV3-1
CASSQVGPPEDTQYF
TGTGCCAGCAGCCAAGTTGGGCCCCCCGAAGATACGCAGTATTTT
>NA|TRBJ2-1|many|TRBV5-5
CASSPGPSNYNEQFF
TGTGCCAGCAGCCCTGGACCTAGTAACTACAATGAGCAGTTCTTC